This is a list of T cell receptor beta chains from one sample in a study of molecular identifiers for immune sequencing clone quantification. In TCRdb, the PCR reads were re-called with MiXCR into one record per CDR3 protein. The profile covers about 630,000 distinct CDR3 sequences, with roughly 27% appearing a single time and 0.75% to 0.8% taken by the ten largest. What was sequenced was naive CD8+ T cells from blood, with Jurkat cell RNA spiked in. Receptors originate from a human donor in good health. Some libraries in this study had Jurkat cell RNA spiked in. Each CDR3 is given with its conserved first and last residue. Each record gives: D gene, J gene, clone size, V gene, CDR3 protein, CDR3 DNA. The D gene is left open where the match is weak. A clone size is listed for some rows: how often the clone was seen (once, few, many), or a class if it is expanded.

>.|TRBJ2-2|many|TRBV7-6
CASSPGPYTGELFF
TGTGCCAGCAGCCCTGGACCATACACCGGGGAGCTGTTTTTT
>.|TRBJ1-5|few|TRBV9
CASSVEGGGNQPQHF
TGTGCCAGCAGCGTAGAAGGTGGGGGGAATCAGCCCCAGCATTTT
>.|TRBJ2-4|many|TRBV7-9
CASSFPMGTRGENIQYF
TGTGCCAGCAGCTTCCCCATGGGCACGAGGGGGGAAAACATTCAGTACTTC
>.|TRBJ2-5|few|TRBV14
CASSNRVREETQYF
TGTGCCAGCAGCAACAGGGTTCGGGAGGAGACCCAGTACTTC
>.|TRBJ2-1|many|TRBV7-9
CASSSERGYTDEQFF
TGTGCCAGCAGCTCCGAGAGGGGGTACACGGATGAGCAGTTCTTC
>.|TRBJ2-2|few|TRBV2
CGSHTITGELFF
TGTGGGAGCCACACCATAACCGGGGAGCTGTTTTTT
>TRBD1|TRBJ2-7|.|TRBV27
CASSHPPGTGYYEQYF
TGTGCTAGCAGTCACCCCCCCGGGACAGGGTACTACGAGCAGTACTTC
>.|TRBJ2-3|many|TRBV28
CASSWFSTDTQYF
TGTGCCAGCAGTTGGTTTAGCACAGATACGCAGTATTTT
>TRBD1|TRBJ2-7|.|TRBV9
CASSVAPGTGGREQYF
TGTGCCAGCAGCGTAGCCCCCGGGACAGGGGGGCGGGAGCAGTACTTC
>.|TRBJ2-2|many|TRBV7-9
CASSLYQDTGELFF
TGTGCCAGCAGCTTATATCAGGACACCGGGGAGCTGTTTTTT
>TRBD1|TRBJ1-5|many|TRBV19
CASRIDRGSSNQPQHF
TGTGCCAGTAGAATCGACAGGGGGTCTAGCAATCAGCCCCAGCATTTT
>.|TRBJ1-5|few|TRBV19
CASSGYAGNQPQHF
TGTGCCAGTAGCGGATACGCTGGGAATCAGCCCCAGCATTTT
>.|TRBJ2-7|.|TRBV6-2/TRBV6-3
CASSYSKLDLAYNEQYF
TGTGCCAGCAGTTACTCGAAACTCGACCTAGCATACAACGAGCAGTACTTC
>TRBD2|TRBJ2-7|.|TRBV30
CAWSVASGRYEQYF
TGTGCCTGGAGTGTAGCTAGCGGGAGGTACGAGCAGTACTTC
>.|TRBJ2-1|.|TRBV12-3/TRBV12-4
CASRSGLGPYNEQFF
TGTGCCAGCAGGTCAGGGTTAGGACCCTACAATGAGCAGTTCTTC
>.|TRBJ2-5|.|TRBV3-1
CASSSTPLAQETQYF
TGTGCCAGCAGCTCAACTCCTTTAGCCCAGGAGACCCAGTACTTC
>.|TRBJ2-3|many|TRBV7-9
CASSPRDSKTTDTQYF
TGTGCCAGCAGCCCCCGGGACTCCAAAACCACAGATACGCAGTATTTT
>.|TRBJ1-2|once|TRBV9
CASSVDPSTNYDYTF
TGTGCCAGCAGCGTAGACCCCTCTACTAACTATGACTACACCTTC
>TRBD2|TRBJ2-3|.|TRBV4-3
CARSQDTSGTDTQYF
TGCGCCCGCAGCCAAGATACTAGCGGCACAGATACGCAGTATTTT
>.|TRBJ2-7|.|TRBV7-8
CASSLGAADAYEQYF
TGTGCCAGCAGCTTAGGGGCAGCCGACGCCTACGAGCAGTACTTC
>.|TRBJ2-1|few|TRBV5-6
CASSLVRGNSYNEQFF
TGTGCCAGCAGCTTGGTCCGGGGCAATAGCTACAATGAGCAGTTCTTC
>.|TRBJ1-2|few|TRBV29-1
CSVQSLIGGYGYTF
TGCAGCGTTCAGAGTCTTATCGGTGGCTATGGCTACACCTTC
>TRBD2|TRBJ2-3|many|TRBV4-1
CASSQGWTSGRDTQYF
TGCGCCAGCAGCCAAGGTTGGACTAGCGGTCGAGATACGCAGTATTTT
>TRBD2|TRBJ2-7|.|TRBV5-5
CASSLSLRAGGYEQYF
TGTGCCAGCAGCTTGTCCCTGCGGGCGGGGGGCTACGAGCAGTACTTC
>.|TRBJ1-1|many|TRBV12-5
CASGLFGAPEAFF
TGTGCTAGTGGTTTATTTGGAGCTCCTGAAGCTTTCTTT
>.|TRBJ2-7|.|TRBV6-2/TRBV6-3
CASRSALLSYEQYF
TGTGCCAGCAGATCGGCCCTCCTATCATACGAGCAGTACTTC
>TRBD1|TRBJ2-5|.|TRBV20-1
CSATDREHPVQETQYF
TGCAGTGCAACTGACAGGGAGCACCCCGTACAAGAGACCCAGTACTTC
>TRBD2|TRBJ2-1|.|TRBV13
CASSPPGIGDYSEQFF
TGTGCCAGCAGCCCCCCTGGGATAGGGGACTACAGTGAGCAGTTCTTC
>TRBD2|TRBJ2-5|.|TRBV6-2/TRBV6-3
CASSFSISGGPGYF
TGTGCCAGCAGTTTCTCGATTAGCGGGGGTCCGGGGTACTTC
>.|TRBJ1-1|.|TRBV19
CASSPMGSGTEAFF
TGTGCCAGTAGTCCTATGGGGTCGGGGACTGAAGCTTTCTTT
>.|TRBJ2-2|.|TRBV5-5
CASSFGQSNTGELFF
TGTGCCAGCAGCTTCGGACAGAGCAACACCGGGGAGCTGTTTTTT
>.|TRBJ1-6|.|TRBV10-3
CAISDKGSTTPLHF
TGTGCCATCAGTGATAAGGGGTCTACGACACCCCTCCACTTT
>TRBD1|TRBJ2-7|many|TRBV19
CASSPAGTGAYEQYF
TGTGCCAGTAGTCCCGCGGGGACAGGGGCCTACGAGCAGTACTTC
>TRBD1|TRBJ1-1|.|TRBV6-5
CASSYSTGTGMPGTEAFF
TGTGCCAGCAGTTACTCGACGGGGACAGGGATGCCGGGCACTGAAGCTTTCTTT
>.|TRBJ2-3|many|TRBV10-3
CAISRDSNTDTQYF
TGTGCCATCAGCCGGGACTCGAACACAGATACGCAGTATTTT
>.|TRBJ2-7|few|TRBV6-5
CASRIQGDYYEQYF
TGTGCCAGCAGAATACAGGGGGACTACTACGAGCAGTACTTC
>TRBD1|TRBJ2-2|few|TRBV6-1
CASSAGTGGIGTYTGELFF
TGTGCCAGCAGTGCCGGGACAGGGGGGATAGGGACGTACACCGGGGAGCTGTTTTTT
>.|TRBJ2-7|.|TRBV12-5
CASGLGPRGQYF
TGTGCTAGTGGTTTGGGCCCCCGGGGGCAGTACTTC
>.|TRBJ1-1|many|TRBV4-3
CASSQDLTNTEAFF
TGCGCCAGCAGCCAAGATCTTACGAACACTGAAGCTTTCTTT
>.|TRBJ2-2|many|TRBV9
CASSVTGSQGPAGELFF
TGTGCCAGCAGCGTAACCGGGTCCCAGGGGCCGGCCGGGGAGCTGTTTTTT
>.|TRBJ1-5|few|TRBV7-9
CASSFSDGGHQPQHF
TGTGCCAGCAGCTTCTCAGATGGTGGCCATCAGCCCCAGCATTTT